Listed below are T cell receptor beta chains from one sample, sequenced in a study of ipilimumab plus nivolumab after autologous stem cell transplantation. Clones were read by immunoSEQ multiplex PCR, and TCRdb kept only the in-frame ones, dropping some. The table includes 77,000 or so clones, approximately 83% detected once. The sample was PBMCs, taken in a trial of ipilimumab plus nivolumab as post-transplant consolidation. These receptors were taken from a male donor with diffuse large B-cell lymphoma. Both conserved end residues are part of each CDR3. A D gene is named only where the DNA matches it firmly. Clone size is not always given. Where it is, it says once, few, many or a class for expanded clones.

j_call,clone_size,v_call,d_call,cdr3_nt,cdr3_aa
TRBJ2-7,NA,TRBV2,TRBD1,TGTGCCAGCAGCGATGGACAGGGGGTCGTCGACGAGCAGTACTTC,CASSDGQGVVDEQYF
TRBJ2-1,NA,TRBV18,TRBD1,TGTGCCAGCTCACCCCAGGGGGACTCCTACAATGAGCAGTTCTTC,CASSPQGDSYNEQFF
TRBJ2-2,NA,TRBV2,NA,TGTGCCAGCGTCGGTCTGAGGAGCACCGGGGAGCTGTTTTTT,CASVGLRSTGELFF
TRBJ2-1,NA,TRBV7-9,TRBD2,TGTGCCAGCAGGTCGACTAGCGGGGGCTACAATGAGCAGTTCTTC,CASRSTSGGYNEQFF
TRBJ2-1,NA,TRBV18,TRBD2,TGTGCCAGCTCACCTGGGGCTAGCGGGGGTCCTACCGGCTACAATGAGCAGTTCTTC,CASSPGASGGPTGYNEQFF
TRBJ1-5,NA,TRBV2,TRBD1,TGTGCCAGCAGTGGGGGGACAGAAAATCAGCCCCAGCATTTT,CASSGGTENQPQHF
TRBJ2-5,NA,TRBV4-2,TRBD1,TGTGCCAGCAGCCGACAGGACAGGGCCCAAGAGACCCAGTACTTC,CASSRQDRAQETQYF
TRBJ2-5,NA,TRBV7-3,NA,TGTGCCAGCAGCTTGAACGCTCCGGGACACCCCCAAGAGACCCAGTACTTC,CASSLNAPGHPQETQYF
TRBJ1-2,NA,TRBV6-5,NA,TGTGCCAGCCGGGGAGCTAACTATGGCTACACCTTC,CASRGANYGYTF
TRBJ2-1,NA,TRBV6-6,NA,TGTGCCAGCAGTTACTCGAGGGGGGGCTACAATGAGCAGTTCTTC,CASSYSRGGYNEQFF
TRBJ1-4,NA,TRBV7-2,NA,TGTGCCAGCACCCGACTGGGGGCGGAAAAACTGTTTTTT,CASTRLGAEKLFF
TRBJ1-3,once,TRBV7-6,TRBD1,TGTGCCAGCAGCATACAGGGGGTGACGTTTGGAAACACCATATATTTT,CASSIQGVTFGNTIYF
TRBJ1-1,NA,TRBV7-6,NA,TGTGCCAGCAGCTTGAGTCCCGAAATGAACACTGAAGCTTTCTTT,CASSLSPEMNTEAFF
TRBJ1-4,few,TRBV2,NA,TGTGCCAGCAGTGAGGGGTGGTTTGGTAATGAAAAACTGTTTTTT,CASSEGWFGNEKLFF
TRBJ1-1,NA,TRBV5-4,NA,TGTGCCAGCAGCTTGGGCAGGGATGGGTCTGGAGCTTTCTTT,CASSLGRDGSGAFF
TRBJ1-5,NA,TRBV27,TRBD1,TGTGCCAGCCGACAGGGGGTCAATCAGCCCCAGCATTTT,CASRQGVNQPQHF
TRBJ1-1,NA,TRBV27,TRBD1,TGTGCCAGCAGTTTTACCATGGGACAGGTTAAAAAGAACACTGAAGCTTTCTTT,CASSFTMGQVKKNTEAFF
TRBJ2-3,NA,TRBV7-8,TRBD2,TGTGCCAGCAGCTTATACAGCCTAGCGGGACCCACAGATACGCAGTATTTT,CASSLYSLAGPTDTQYF
TRBJ1-5,NA,TRBV21-1,NA,TGTGCCAGCGGGGAGAAGGGGGCTTCGAATCAGCCCCAGCATTTT,CASGEKGASNQPQHF
TRBJ2-7,NA,TRBV6-6,TRBD1,TGTGCCAGCAGTTACCGGGACAGGGGCTCCTACGAGCAGTACTTC,CASSYRDRGSYEQYF
TRBJ2-1,few,TRBV15,NA,TGTGCCACCAGCAGAGAAGCCAGGGTAAGCTCCTACAATGAGCAGTTCTTC,CATSREARVSSYNEQFF
TRBJ2-3,NA,TRBV2,TRBD2,TGTGCCAGCAGGGTGACTAGCGGGGGGGTCACAGATACGCAGTATTTT,CASRVTSGGVTDTQYF
TRBJ2-1,once,TRBV7-8,TRBD2,TGTGCCAGCAGCAGACTAGCGGGGCCGAGCTCCTACAATGAGCAGTTCTTC,CASSRLAGPSSYNEQFF
TRBJ1-1,NA,TRBV6-6,NA,TGTGCCAGCACAAGAGGGGGTTACACTGAAGCTTTCTTT,CASTRGGYTEAFF
TRBJ2-3,once,TRBV18,TRBD2,TGTGCCAGCTCACCGTCCGGGGGGGCAGCAGATACGCAGTATTTT,CASSPSGGAADTQYF
TRBJ2-3,NA,TRBV5-1,NA,TGCGCCAGCAGCCCGACAGGGGAGGGAGCAGATACGCAGTATTTT,CASSPTGEGADTQYF
TRBJ1-4,NA,TRBV7-2,NA,TGTGCCAGCAGCTCGGGGGGGTCAACTAATGAAAAACTGTTTTTT,CASSSGGSTNEKLFF
TRBJ2-1,NA,TRBV7-2,NA,TGTGCCAGCAGCTCGCTCGGCCTCCGCGCAGAGCAGTTCTTC,CASSSLGLRAEQFF
TRBJ1-1,NA,TRBV7-9,NA,TGTGCCAGCAGCTTACTGGTCGGCGGGGGGCCGGGGACTGAAGCTTTCTTT,CASSLLVGGGPGTEAFF
TRBJ2-5,NA,TRBV4-3,TRBD2,TGCGCCAGCAGCCAAGAACGGGGAGCGGGGCGGGAGACCCAGTACTTC,CASSQERGAGRETQYF
TRBJ2-3,NA,TRBV4-2,TRBD2,TGTGCCAGCAGCCAAGATACTAGCGGGGGAACCACAGATACGCAGTATTTT,CASSQDTSGGTTDTQYF
TRBJ1-1,NA,TRBV11-2,TRBD1,TGTGCCAGCAGCACCCGACAGGGAGTCACTGAAGCTTTCTTT,CASSTRQGVTEAFF
TRBJ2-1,NA,TRBV27,NA,TGTGCCAGCAGTCTAGGGTCGGTCTACAATGAGCAGTTCTTC,CASSLGSVYNEQFF
TRBJ1-4,NA,TRBV10-3,NA,TGTGCCATCAGAAATCAGGGTAGTGAAAAACTGTTTTTT,CAIRNQGSEKLFF
TRBJ2-5,NA,TRBV7-2,TRBD1,TGTGCCAGCAGCTCCTGGACAGGGGCTGGAGAGACCCAGTACTTC,CASSSWTGAGETQYF
TRBJ1-6,NA,TRBV10-3,NA,TGTGCCATCAGTGACGGGGGCTCCTATAATTCACCCCTCCACTTT,CAISDGGSYNSPLHF
TRBJ2-7,NA,TRBV5-1,NA,TGCGCCAGCAGCTTGGTAGGGGAGTTCGAGCAGTACTTC,CASSLVGEFEQYF
TRBJ1-4,few,TRBV5-6,NA,TGTGCCAGCAGCTTGGGGGCGGGTGAAAAACTGTTTTTT,CASSLGAGEKLFF
TRBJ2-3,NA,TRBV6-9,NA,TGTGCCAGCAGCCCCGGAGGGGGAGATACGCAGTATTTT,CASSPGGGDTQYF
TRBJ1-1,NA,TRBV6-1,NA,TGTGCCAGCAGTGAAGGGGGGTCTCCGAACACTGAAGCTTTCTTT,CASSEGGSPNTEAFF
TRBJ1-1,NA,TRBV2,NA,TGTGCCAGCAGTGAACGGGGGGGGATCAACACTGAAGCTTTCTTT,CASSERGGINTEAFF
TRBJ2-3,NA,TRBV4-1,TRBD2,TGCGCCAGCAGCCAAGTCGCTGGCGGGGGGGCGGCCGATACGCAGTATTTT,CASSQVAGGGAADTQYF
TRBJ2-7,NA,TRBV15,TRBD2,TGTGCCACCAGCAGAACAAGCGGGGCCCGCTCCTACGAGCAGTACTTC,CATSRTSGARSYEQYF
TRBJ2-7,NA,TRBV6-5,TRBD1,TGTGCCAGCAGTAGCCCCGGGACAGGGCACCATAAGCAGTACTTC,CASSSPGTGHHKQYF
TRBJ1-5,NA,TRBV2,TRBD1,TGTGCCAGCACCGAAGGGCGGGGACAGGGGGGAAATCAGCCCCAGCATTTT,CASTEGRGQGGNQPQHF
TRBJ1-2,few,TRBV6-5,NA,TGTGCCAGCAGTATCGGCCAGATCTATGGCTACACCTTC,CASSIGQIYGYTF
TRBJ1-4,NA,TRBV10-3,TRBD1,TGTGCCATCAGAGGGGGCGATGCAACTAATGAAAAACTGTTTTTT,CAIRGGDATNEKLFF
TRBJ2-2,once,TRBV4-2,NA,TGTGCCAGCAGCCAACGGCTGAACACCGGGGAGCTGTTTTTT,CASSQRLNTGELFF
TRBJ2-3,NA,TRBV9,NA,TGTGCCAGCAGCGTAGGGCCGGACCAAGATACGCAGTATTTT,CASSVGPDQDTQYF
TRBJ1-6,NA,TRBV10-2,NA,TGCGCCAGCAGTGAGGGGGGCGGTAATTCACCCCTCCACTTT,CASSEGGGNSPLHF
TRBJ1-3,large,TRBV7-9,TRBD1,TGTGCCAGCAGAACCAGGGGGACTGGAAACACCATATATTTT,CASRTRGTGNTIYF
TRBJ2-2,NA,TRBV6-5,NA,TGTGCCAGCGGGTCCGGAGCGAACACCGGGGAGCTGTTTTTT,CASGSGANTGELFF
TRBJ2-2,NA,TRBV27,TRBD2,TGTGCCAGCAGTTTGGCCCTGACTAGCGGGGGGGCGAACACCGGGGAGCTGTTTTTT,CASSLALTSGGANTGELFF
TRBJ2-3,NA,TRBV5-1,TRBD2,TGCGCCAGCAGCTTGGACGGCGGGGGGGCCGCAGATACGCAGTATTTT,CASSLDGGGAADTQYF
TRBJ2-2,once,TRBV27,NA,TGTGCCAGCAGTTTACTCAGGGCGGGCACCGGGGAGCTGTTTTTT,CASSLLRAGTGELFF
TRBJ2-3,NA,TRBV2,TRBD2,TGTGCCAGCAGTGAACCTGGCGGGGGGGCCTCAGATACGCAGTATTTT,CASSEPGGGASDTQYF
TRBJ2-7,NA,TRBV5-1,TRBD1,TGCGCCAGCAGCTCACGGACAGGGGGCGGGTACGAGCAGTACTTC,CASSSRTGGGYEQYF